These 27 T cell receptor beta chains were all obtained from the same sample, sequenced in a study of response to subunit inactivated influenza vaccine. Each CDR3 protein is one row after TCRdb ran MiXCR on the RT-PCR reads. The sample consists of more than 550,000 distinct CDR3 sequences, roughly 12% of them appearing once. The specimen comprised PBMCs from blood, sampled on the day of vaccination. Every receptor here comes from a man in his forties or fifties who received an inactivated influenza vaccine.

This clonotype was observed a few times. The chain is built from TRBV28 and TRBJ2-7; 10 positions match TRBD1. V lost 5 bases and J lost 4; bases outside the gene matches: 5. CDR1 is MDHEN, CDR2 SYDVKM, per germline. This CDR3 is built from 14 residues. The CDR3 loop is CASSGGTGEYEQYF. For the CDR3, the DNA is TGTGCCAGCAGTGGGGGGACAGGGGAGTACGAGCAGTACTTC. Based on the CDR3 plus reference TRBV28 and TRBJ2-7, the full variable domain is DVKVTQSSRYLVKRTGEKVFLECVQDMDHENMFWYRQDPGLGLRLIYFSYDVKMKEKGDIPEGYSVSREKKERFSLILESASTNQTSMYLCASSGGTGEYEQYFGPGTRLTVT.

This rearrangement joins TRBV5-6 to TRBJ1-2; D unresolved. The CDR3 runs to 12 residues. Germline V gene data show CDR1 as SGHDT and CDR2 as YYEEEE. Trimming took off 0 bases at V and 8 bases at J, with 8 bases between the two ends. The CDR3 DNA reads as TGTGCCAGCAGCTTGGATGGGAGAGGCTACACCTTC. It yields the protein CASSLDGRGYTF.

V and J are TRBV29-1 and TRBJ1-2; D might be TRBD1 (5 bases). Between the trimmed V and J ends, which lost 4 bases and 8 bases, there was a span of 17 bases. Germline V gene lookup returns CDR1 SQVTM and CDR2 ANQGSEA. This CDR3 is built from 13 residues. As DNA, the CDR3 is TGCAGCGTTGGTGGTTCAGGGTCCGGGGGCTACACCTTC. It is translated as CSVGGSGSGGYTF.

This clonotype was counted a few times. The chain couples TRBV19 to TRBJ2-1; possibly TRBD1 or TRBD2 for D (5 bases each). The CDR3 consists of 15 residues. Germline values: CDR1 LNHDA, CDR2 SQIVND (reference sequence). V lost 3 bases and J 0 bases, leaving 9 bases between the germline ends. CDR3 nucleotides: TGTGCCAGTAGTATGTGGGGGAGCTCCTACAATGAGCAGTTCTTC. Its translation is CASSMWGSSYNEQFF.

This clonotype was counted many times. The J gene is TRBJ2-1, the V gene TRBV7-3, with D possibly matching TRBD1 (6 bases). The CDR3 has 15 amino acids. In germline, CDR1 is SGHTA, CDR2 FQGTGA. V lost 5 bases to trimming and J lost 5 bases, with 16 bases between them. The CDR3 loop reads CASSQGQATNNEQFF. Written as DNA, the CDR3 is TGTGCCAGCAGCCAGGGGCAGGCGACCAACAATGAGCAGTTCTTC.

This sequence joins TRBV4-2 and TRBJ2-1; possibly TRBD2 for D (6 bases). With 0 bases removed from V and 3 bases from J, the gap between germline ends came to 12 bases. Germline V gene lookup returns CDR1 LGHNA and CDR2 YNFKEQ. The CDR3 spans 16 residues. The CDR3: CASSQDPAGSYNEQFF. The CDR3 DNA sequence: TGTGCCAGCAGCCAAGATCCAGCGGGTAGCTACAATGAGCAGTTCTTC.

The rearrangement uses TRBV7-2 and TRBJ2-7; D not resolved. This CDR3 spans 14 amino acids. The V and J ends lost 0 bases and 4 bases respectively, with 10 bases between them. The germline CDR1 and CDR2 sequences are SGHTA and FQGNSA. CDR3 amino acids: CASSLARTVYEQYF. The CDR3 nucleotides are TGTGCCAGCAGCTTAGCGCGGACGGTTTACGAGCAGTACTTC.

The table lists this clonotype with a few counts. The genes are TRBV7-9 and TRBJ1-2; D is possibly TRBD1 (6 bases). The germline gives CDR1 SEHNR, CDR2 FQNEAQ (reference sequence). This CDR3 spans 16 amino acids. Trimming removed 1 base from V and 0 bases from J, with 12 bases in between. DNA of the CDR3: TGTGCCAGCAGCTTAGGGGGGACAACCGCTAACTATGGCTACACCTTC. It is translated as CASSLGGTTANYGYTF.

The chain joins TRBV6-5 to TRBJ1-2; the D is unclear. Germline assignment: CDR1 MNHEY and CDR2 SVGAGI. Trimming removed 0 bases at V and 9 bases at J, with 14 bases between. The CDR3 contains 14 residues. Here the CDR3 reads CASSYSNGPLRYTF. The CDR3 DNA follows: TGTGCCAGCAGTTACTCGAACGGTCCACTACGCTACACCTTC.

The chain links TRBV6-1 to TRBJ2-7; 7 nucleotides line up with TRBD1. In germline, CDR1 is MNHNS, CDR2 SASEGT. This CDR3 is 16 amino acids long. V was clipped by 10 bases and J by 3 bases; unmatched bases: 18. The CDR3 DNA reads TGTGCCACCTACTTGGGACAGCATCTCATCGGCTACGAGCAGTACTTC. Translated, it gives CATYLGQHLIGYEQYF.

This clonotype was recorded a few times. The chain couples TRBV5-1 to TRBJ2-3; TRBD1 might be the D (5 bases). V gave up 4 bases and J gave up 1 base, with 16 bases separating them. CDR3 length equals 16 residues. Germline V gene sequence: CDR1 SGHRS, CDR2 YFSETQ. CDR3 loop: CASSPESRVRTDTQYF. The CDR3 coding sequence is TGCGCCAGCAGCCCCGAGTCCAGGGTGCGCACAGATACGCAGTATTTT.

J is TRBJ2-3 and V is TRBV7-6, with 13 bases matching TRBD2. Germline loops: CDR1 SGHVS, CDR2 FNYEAQ. This CDR3 contains 17 residues. V shed 6 bases, J shed 6 bases, and the junction held 12 bases outside the gene matches. The CDR3 DNA sequence: TGTGCCAGCAGTAGCGGACTAGCGGGAGACAGAATGGATACGCAGTATTTT. Translating gives CASSSGLAGDRMDTQYF.

As to this clonotype: A single base separates this from a much larger clone, so it may be a read error. This sequence joins TRBV25-1 and TRBJ2-7, with D possibly matching TRBD2 (5 bases). The CDR3 sequence is 11 residues long. Trimming stripped 8 bases from V and 4 bases from J, with 9 bases between. The germline CDR1 and CDR2 sequences are MGHDK and SYGVNS. Here the CDR3 DNA reads TGTGCCAGCGGCGACTATTACGAGCAGTACTTC. As protein: CASGDYYEQYF.

This clonotype has a handful of counts. The rearrangement uses TRBV7-2 and TRBJ1-2; no reliable D call. CDR3 length: 11 residues. Trimming took off 1 base at V and 8 bases at J, with 5 bases between the two ends. Germline-derived CDR1 and CDR2 are SGHTA and FQGNSA. The CDR3 DNA reads as TGTGCCAGCAGCTTAGTCCTCGGCTACACCTTC. Its protein product is CASSLVLGYTF.

The genes are TRBV1 and TRBJ1-5; whether TRBD1, the table's D call, matches the DNA was not checked. TRBV1 is given as a pseudogene. The CDR3 has 16 residues. CDR3 loop: CTSSQDLGGVSGPQHF. For the CDR3, the DNA is TGCACCAGCAGCCAAGATCTTGGAGGGGTTTCTGGGCCCCAGCATTTT.

This chain joins TRBV5-1 and TRBJ2-6; TRBD1 might be the D (6 bases). This CDR3 has 16 amino acids. Trimming pared 8 bases from V and 0 bases from J, leaving 15 bases between. Germline V gene sequence: CDR1 SGHRS, CDR2 YFSETQ. The CDR3 region has the DNA TGCGCCAGTACTCCGGGACATACCTCTGGGGCCAACGTCCTGACTTTC. Residues: CASTPGHTSGANVLTF.

The J gene is TRBJ2-5, the V gene TRBV28; 9 bases line up with TRBD2. CDR1 MDHEN and CDR2 SYDVKM come from the germline V gene. V lost 6 bases, J lost 8 bases, and 13 bases stayed unmatched. The CDR3 covers 15 residues. The CDR3, as DNA: TGTGCCAGCAGCCCCGGGACTAGCACTCCCATAACCCAGTACTTC. This translates into CASSPGTSTPITQYF.

Only a few counts were recorded for this clonotype. The chain recombines TRBV27 with TRBJ2-4; no clear D gene. V lost 6 bases to trimming and J lost 9 bases, with 18 bases between them. The germline V gene has CDR1 MNHEY and CDR2 SMNVEV (reference sequence). The CDR3 loop spans 14 amino acids. The DNA of the CDR3 is TGTGCCAGCAGCCATAAACCCGGACGAGCCATTCAGTACTTC. This gives the protein CASSHKPGRAIQYF.

This clonotype occurred a few times. The rearrangement joins TRBV11-1 to TRBJ1-2; no reliable D call. Germline V gene lookup returns CDR1 SGHAT and CDR2 FQDESV (reference sequence). CDR3 size: 13 residues. V lost 4 bases and J lost 3, with 9 bases in between. DNA of the CDR3: TGTGCCAGCAGCTCCAAAGACCACTATGGCTACACCTTC. It encodes CASSSKDHYGYTF. Together with reference TRBV11-1 and TRBJ1-2, the CDR3 gives the full variable domain: EAEVAQSPRYKITEKSQAVAFWCDPISGHATLYWYRQILGQGPELLVQFQDESVVDDSQLPKDRFSAERLKGVDSTLKIQPAELGDSAMYLCASSSKDHYGYTFGSGTRLTVV.

This clonotype occurred many times. The rearrangement links TRBV28 to TRBJ1-5, with a possible D match to TRBD1 (5 bases). Deletions cut 0 bases from V and 6 bases from J, with 24 bases between. Germline loops: CDR1 MDHEN, CDR2 SYDVKM. The CDR3 length is 19 residues. The CDR3 DNA reads TGTGCCAGCAGTTTATGGAGCGTAGGCGGTCGTAGAGGGGTTCAGCCCCAGCATTTT. Translated: CASSLWSVGGRRGVQPQHF.

The chain links TRBV4-3 to TRBJ2-3, with D perhaps TRBD2 (5 bases). V lost 0 bases, J lost 10 bases, and 14 bases lay in between. CDR3 size: 14 residues. Germline CDR1 is LGHNA and CDR2 is YSLEER. CDR3 sequence reads: CASSQEIIRDPQYF. The CDR3 nucleotides read TGCGCCAGCAGCCAAGAAATCATCCGGGATCCGCAGTATTTT.

The V and J genes are TRBV12-3 or TRBV12-4 and TRBJ2-7; tentative D call: TRBD2 (5 bases). The CDR3 loop spans 12 amino acids. The ends were cut back, 10 bases at V and 4 bases at J, with 14 bases in the middle. CDR3 amino acids: CATASSLYEQYF. CDR3 in DNA: TGTGCCACCGCGTCTAGCTTGTACGAGCAGTACTTC.

This clonotype has just a few counts. The chain has TRBV5-1 and TRBJ2-1, with 7 nucleotides matching TRBD1. The length of the CDR3 is 15 residues. Germline loops: CDR1 SGHRS, CDR2 YFSETQ. V gave up 0 bases and J gave up 5 bases; unmatched junction bases: 5. CDR3 coding DNA: TGCGCCAGCAGCTTGGCCCCCGGACAGGACAATGAGCAGTTCTTC. It is translated as CASSLAPGQDNEQFF.

The rearrangement joins TRBV11-2 to TRBJ1-5; TRBD1 is a possible D gene (5 bases). V gave up 3 bases and J gave up 3 bases, with 24 bases separating them. Germline CDR1 SGHAT, CDR2 FQNNGV. CDR3 length: 19 amino acids. The CDR3 reads CASSFRGEKGLHHNQPQHF. Written as DNA, the CDR3 is TGTGCCAGCAGCTTTCGAGGGGAGAAGGGTCTTCATCACAATCAGCCCCAGCATTTT.

The CDR3 DNA sequence: TGTGCCAGCAGCCCTTTGGGACAGGTGTACAATGAGCAGTTCTTC. This sequence encodes CASSPLGQVYNEQFF. The chain employs TRBV12-3 or TRBV12-4 and TRBJ2-1, with 8 bases fitting TRBD1. This CDR3 comprises 15 residues. Trimming removed 6 bases from V and 4 bases from J; junction bases left unmatched: 8.

The chain is built from TRBV2 and TRBJ1-6; D may be TRBD1 (6 bases). This CDR3 region has 17 residues. From germline, CDR1 is SNHLY and CDR2 FYNNEI. V was shortened by 2 bases and J by 2 bases, with 13 bases between the two germline ends. The CDR3 loop is CASSEMGGETYNSPLHF. The CDR3 region has the DNA TGTGCCAGCAGTGAAATGGGGGGCGAAACCTATAATTCACCCCTCCACTTT.

This clonotype was found a few times. The chain recombines TRBV7-2 with TRBJ2-3; D perhaps matches TRBD1 (5 bases). The CDR3 runs 14 residues. CDR1 SGHTA and CDR2 FQGNSA come from the germline V gene. The germline V and J ends were trimmed by 5 bases and 7 bases, with 16 bases remaining between them. The chain's CDR3 is CASSPADRSYTQYF. In nucleotides, the CDR3 is TGTGCCAGCAGCCCGGCCGACAGAAGCTATACGCAGTATTTT.